One sample yielded the 4 T cell receptor beta chains listed below, sequenced in a study of Graves' ophthalmopathy and Graves' hyperthyroidism. Using RNA transcripts, the TCR beta CDR3 regions were amplified. The library came from an HTBI-primed first-round RT-PCR and a second-round multiplex PCR. TCRdb itself ran the multiplex PCR reads through MiXCR, one entry per CDR3 protein. The sample holds roughly 50,000 distinct CDR3 sequences, 50% to 65% seen once. The sample comprised peripheral blood. The source of these receptors is an adult man with Graves' ophthalmopathy.

The rearrangement joins TRBV20-1 to TRBJ2-7; 11 bases fit TRBD2. Germline trimming cut 4 bases from V and 7 bases from J; bases unmatched to any gene: 24. Looked up from germline, CDR1 is DFQATT and CDR2 is SNEGSKA (reference sequence). This CDR3 spans 19 amino acids. CDR3 sequence (DNA): TGCAGTGCTAAGGACAGGGGACTCATAGCGGGAGGGCCTCGGGAAGAGCAGTACTTC. Amino acids: CSAKDRGLIAGGPREEQYF.

The V call is TRBV2, the J call TRBJ2-1, with 10 nucleotides matching TRBD2. After removal of 4 bases from V and 2 bases from J, the junction contained 5 bases not matched to a gene. This CDR3 region has 16 residues. The V gene's germline CDR1 is SNHLY and CDR2 FYNNEI. The chain's CDR3 is CASSGNLAGAYNEQFF. The CDR3 region has the DNA TGTGCCAGCAGTGGAAATCTAGCGGGGGCCTACAATGAGCAGTTCTTC.

The CDR3 region has the DNA TGTGCCACCAAGTCGGGACTAGGGGTAAGCGGGGAGGCCCAGTACTTC. Its protein product is CATKSGLGVSGEAQYF. This chain joins TRBV19 and TRBJ2-5; 8 positions match TRBD2. Trimming at V came to 10 bases and at J to 9 bases, leaving 22 bases not matched to a gene. The CDR3 is 16 residues long. The germline V gene encodes CDR1 LNHDA and CDR2 SQIVND (reference sequence).

This rearrangement joins TRBV9 to TRBJ2-2; 8 bases are a match to TRBD2. J was trimmed by 7 bases and V by 4 bases; bases with no gene match: 15. The germline V gene encodes CDR1 SGDLS and CDR2 YYNGEE. The CDR3 runs to 17 residues. The CDR3 reads CASSPQGLVVVNGELFF. In DNA, the CDR3 is TGTGCCAGCAGCCCCCAGGGACTAGTGGTTGTTAACGGGGAGCTGTTTTTT.